This entry features one T cell receptor (beta chain) sequence. Its specificity is not known. The sample is drawn from a study of Graves' ophthalmopathy and Graves' hyperthyroidism. The CDR3 is 14 amino acids. The germline V and J ends were trimmed by 3 bases and 1 base, with 7 bases remaining between them. Germline CDR1 reads LNHDA; CDR2 reads SQIVND (reference sequence). Findings and caveats of the study: Blood shared most expanded thyroid clonotypes above 0.001 frequency.

Amplification from RNA transcripts yielded the TCR beta CDR3 regions. First-round RT-PCR used HTBI primers; second-round multiplex PCR followed. Via MiXCR, TCRdb re-called the multiplex PCR reads, giving one row per CDR3 protein. The table lists about 1.1 million distinct CDR3 sequences, about 36% of them singletons, with around 10% in the top ten. The sample comprised peripheral blood or thyroid tissue (not recorded which). The J gene is TRBJ1-5, the V gene TRBV19; D ambiguous. The TCR was taken from an adult man with Graves' hyperthyroidism. The DNA for the CDR3 is TGTGCCAGTAGTATTTCACGGAGCAATCAGCCCCAGCATTTT. It is translated as CASSISRSNQPQHF.